This section outlines one TCR beta chain sequence together with its context. The antigen remains unidentified. This specimen comes from a study of blood T cells in healthy people across ages. Around 10 milliliters of peripheral blood were drawn from each donor. Study-level points and caveats: Nothing was known about donor CMV status, and this possibly confounded expanded clonotype changes. Diversity was estimated from one million T cells, and these estimates were considered underestimates.

The CDR3 loop spans 14 amino acids. Germline assignment: CDR1 SGHNT and CDR2 YENEEA. V lost 0 bases to trimming and J lost 6 bases, with 9 bases between them. Alongside a J-beta primer mix, a sample-barcoded 5' primer served in a second PCR lasting about 7 to 11 cycles. TCRdb re-called the 5' RACE reads with MiXCR, one entry per CDR3 protein. The sample includes around 1,900,000 distinct CDR3 sequences, around 40% seen only once; the top ten take around 23%. The sequenced material came from blood. This chain uses TRBV11-3 with TRBJ2-1; unclear D gene. The sequence was obtained from a human donor in good health. The CDR3 nucleotides read TGTGCCAGCAGCTTAGACGTTTACCTCAATGAGCAGTTCTTC. This sequence encodes CASSLDVYLNEQFF.